The following is a TCR beta chain sequence with its context. TCRdb's table, derived via immunoSEQ multiplex PCR, lists solely in-frame clones and lacks some. Of about 92,000 clones listed, around 86% are singletons. This sample is drawn from a study of glioma-infiltrating T cells after dendritic cell vaccination. The CDR3 runs 11 residues. Germline assignment: CDR1 DFQATT and CDR2 SNEGSKA (reference sequence). Losses at the gene ends were 4 bases for V and 13 bases for J; bases not matched to a gene: 9. The source material was blood, sampled before dendritic cell vaccination. The receptor's source is a human donor with glioblastoma. The V gene is TRBV20-1, the J gene TRBJ1-2, with TRBD1 matching over 7 bases. CDR3 protein: CSAKMDRSVTF. The CDR3 DNA sequence: TGCAGTGCTAAAATGGACAGGTCCGTCACCTTC.